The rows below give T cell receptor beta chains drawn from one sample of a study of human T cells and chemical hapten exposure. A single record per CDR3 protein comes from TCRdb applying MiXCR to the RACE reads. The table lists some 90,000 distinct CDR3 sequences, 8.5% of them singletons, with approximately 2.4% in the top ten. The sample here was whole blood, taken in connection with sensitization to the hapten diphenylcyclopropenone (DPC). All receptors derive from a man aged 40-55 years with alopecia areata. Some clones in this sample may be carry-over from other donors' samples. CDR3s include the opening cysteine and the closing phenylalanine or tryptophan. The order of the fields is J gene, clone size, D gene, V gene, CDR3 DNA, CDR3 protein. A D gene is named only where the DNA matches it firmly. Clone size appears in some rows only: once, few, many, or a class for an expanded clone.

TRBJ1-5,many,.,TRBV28,TGTGCCAGCAGTACTGATCTGGTTCAGCCCCAGCATTTT,CASSTDLVQPQHF
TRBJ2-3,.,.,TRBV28,TGTGCCAGCAGTTTCCCTGCTACGAAGGCAGGGTTTGTAAGCACAGATACGCAGTATTTT,CASSFPATKAGFVSTDTQYF
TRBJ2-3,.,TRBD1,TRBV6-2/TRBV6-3,TGTGCCAGCAGCCGTCCTCCGGGACAGGGGGCAGATACGCAGTATTTT,CASSRPPGQGADTQYF
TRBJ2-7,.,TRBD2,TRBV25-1,TGTGCCAGCAGTGACAGCGGGAGGGGCTACGAGCAGTACTTC,CASSDSGRGYEQYF
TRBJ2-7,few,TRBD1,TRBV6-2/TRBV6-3,TGTGCCAGCACTGTACAGGGGACCCACCACGAGCAGTACTTC,CASTVQGTHHEQYF
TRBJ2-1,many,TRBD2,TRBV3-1,TGTGCCAGCAGCCAAGATCCTTCTTGGACTAGCGGAAACAATGAGCAGTTCTTC,CASSQDPSWTSGNNEQFF
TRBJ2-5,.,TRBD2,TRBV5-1,TGCGCCAGCAGCTTTCTAGCGGGCCAAGAGACCCAGTACTTC,CASSFLAGQETQYF
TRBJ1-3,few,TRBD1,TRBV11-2,TGTGCCAGCAGCTTACTACTTGCAGGACAGGGGTCGTCTGGAAACACCATATATTTT,CASSLLLAGQGSSGNTIYF
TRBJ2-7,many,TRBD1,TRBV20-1,TGCAGTGCTAGACCCACCGGGACAGGTGGGTACGAGCAGTACTTC,CSARPTGTGGYEQYF
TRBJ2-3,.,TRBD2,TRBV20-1,TGCAGTGCTAGAGTTGGTAGCGGGAGGGGGAAGGATACGCAGTATTTT,CSARVGSGRGKDTQYF
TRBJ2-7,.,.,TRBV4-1,TGCGCCAGCAGCCAAGAGGCCTGGTACGAGCAGTACTTC,CASSQEAWYEQYF
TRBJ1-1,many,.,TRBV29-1,TGCAGCGTCTTACACAGGCTTATGAACACTGAAGCTTTCTTT,CSVLHRLMNTEAFF
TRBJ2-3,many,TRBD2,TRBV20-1,TGCAGTGCTCCCGGGACTAGCGGGATAACAGATACGCAGTATTTT,CSAPGTSGITDTQYF
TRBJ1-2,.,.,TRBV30,TGTGCCTGGAGTACGAGGGTCTATGGCTACACCTTC,CAWSTRVYGYTF
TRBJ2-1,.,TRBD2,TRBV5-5,TGTGCCAGCATGATAGCGGGCCTCAATGAGCAGTTCTTC,CASMIAGLNEQFF
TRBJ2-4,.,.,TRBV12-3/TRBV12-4,TGTGCCAGCAACACCGGGACCGCCCAGATTCAGTACTTC,CASNTGTAQIQYF